One and the same sample provided the 28 T cell receptor beta chains below, sequenced in a study of T cells in Graves' hyperthyroidism and ophthalmopathy. Amplification of TCR beta CDR3 regions was performed using RNA transcripts as template. The TCR CDR3 first-round RT-PCR relied on the HTBI primer set. A single record per CDR3 protein comes from TCRdb applying MiXCR to the multiplex PCR reads. The table lists around 300,000 distinct CDR3 sequences, approximately 14% of them singletons, with under 30% in the top ten. Sequenced input: blood. Source of these receptors: a woman in her twenties or thirties with Graves' hyperthyroidism.

This chain links TRBV2 with TRBJ2-2; TRBD2 might be the D (5 bases). Germline V gene sequence: CDR1 SNHLY, CDR2 FYNNEI. V was trimmed by 2 bases and J by 5 bases, leaving 12 bases between them. This CDR3 is built from 15 residues. The CDR3 protein is CASSETGVGTGELFF. The CDR3 bases are TGTGCCAGCAGTGAAACCGGGGTTGGGACCGGGGAGCTGTTTTTT.

This clonotype was seen repeatedly, ten times or more. The chain employs TRBV7-8 and TRBJ2-1, with TRBD2 matching over 11 bases. The V gene end was trimmed by 5 bases and the J gene end by 8 bases; junction bases not matched to a gene: 8. The CDR3 covers 15 residues. CDR1 and CDR2 from the germline V gene are SGHVS and FQNEAQ. The CDR3 DNA is TGTGCCAGCAGCCAACTAGCGGGAGATGACGATGAGCAGTTCTTC. Its protein is CASSQLAGDDDEQFF.

This clonotype was recorded a few times. This chain connects TRBV18 to TRBJ1-2; no firm D call. Trimming left V 4 bases short and J 6 bases short, with 12 bases between. This CDR3 region has 13 residues. Germline CDR1 and CDR2: KGHSH and LQKENI. CDR3 coding DNA: TGTGCCAGCTCACGGGTTGTCGGGGATGGCTACACCTTC. Encoded protein: CASSRVVGDGYTF.

This clonotype was seen more than once but under ten times. The chain is built from TRBV5-1 and TRBJ2-3; weak D call: TRBD2 (6 bases). The V end lost 3 bases, the J end lost 4 bases, and 15 bases lay between the germline ends. The CDR3 totals 15 residues. Germline V lookup: CDR1 SGHRS, CDR2 YFSETQ. The CDR3: CASSSEGAPADTQYF. DNA for the CDR3: TGCGCCAGCAGCTCGGAGGGAGCCCCAGCAGATACGCAGTATTTT.

With respect to this clonotype: A much larger clone sits a single nucleotide away, making a read error possible. J is TRBJ2-1 and V is TRBV15, with unresolved D. Germline V gives CDR1 LNHNV, CDR2 YYDKDF (reference sequence). V lost 0 bases and J lost 10, with 22 bases in between. There are 17 residues in the CDR3. CDR3 sequence: CATSRDLRTVGTNEQFF. Here the CDR3 DNA reads TGTGCCACCAGCAGAGATCTTAGGACGGTCGGAACTAACGAGCAGTTCTTC.

This clonotype was seen a handful of times. This rearrangement joins TRBV5-1 to TRBJ2-1; possibly TRBD2 for D (5 bases). Germline assignment: CDR1 SGHRS and CDR2 YFSETQ. Trimming removed 2 bases from V and 7 bases from J, with 13 bases in between. The CDR3 has 14 residues. The CDR3 loop reads CASSLPGSPNEQFF. The CDR3 nucleotides are TGCGCCAGCAGCTTACCGGGGTCTCCAAATGAGCAGTTCTTC.

Remarks on this clonotype: Sequence at one end of the junction differs from germline and may be a read error. V and J are TRBV5-5 and TRBJ1-6; possible D gene TRBD1, 5 bases. Germline V CDR1 and CDR2: SGHKS, YYEKEE (reference sequence). The CDR3 runs 16 residues. CDR3 in DNA: TGCGCCAGCAGCTTGGAGGGGAACACCTATAATTCACCCCTCCACTTT. Translation: CASSLEGNTYNSPLHF. Based on the CDR3 plus reference TRBV5-5 and TRBJ1-6, the full variable domain is DAGVTQSPTHLIKTRGQQVTLRCSPISGHKSVSWYQQVLGQGPQFIFQYYEKEERGRGNFPDRFSARQFPNYSSELNVNALLLGDSALYLCASSLEGNTYNSPLHFGNGTRLTVT.

This sequence joins TRBV19 and TRBJ2-3; D remains unclear. The length of the CDR3 is 14 residues. Germline CDR1 reads LNHDA; CDR2 reads SQIVND (reference sequence). The V and J ends lost 5 bases and 0 bases respectively, with 9 bases between them. CDR3 sequence: CASSPTRSTDTQYF. The CDR3 bases are TGTGCCAGTAGTCCGACAAGAAGCACAGATACGCAGTATTTT.

This clonotype was counted many times. The chain has TRBV2 and TRBJ2-1; 8 bases are a match to TRBD2. The germline V gene has CDR1 SNHLY and CDR2 FYNNEI. V shed 6 bases and J 6 bases; nucleotides not matched to a gene: 10. The CDR3 covers 15 residues. DNA of the CDR3: TGTGCCAGCAGCCTGGCGGGACTAGTCTTCAATGAGCAGTTCTTC. This translates into CASSLAGLVFNEQFF.

This clonotype has just a few counts. This CDR3 is CASSERTGAGVMAFF. The DNA of the CDR3 is TGTGCCAGCAGCGAGAGGACAGGGGCCGGTGTTATGGCTTTCTTT. The chain has TRBV7-2 and TRBJ1-1; 9 positions match TRBD1. The length of the CDR3 is 15 residues. V lost 5 bases, J lost 11 bases, and 15 bases stayed unmatched. Germline V CDR1 and CDR2: SGHTA, FQGNSA.

This clonotype was seen a handful of times. V is TRBV11-2 and J is TRBJ2-1; the match to TRBD1 covers 7 bases. With 5 bases clipped from V and 4 bases from J, the junction kept 17 bases outside the gene matches. This CDR3 is 18 amino acids long. Germline V gives CDR1 SGHAT, CDR2 FQNNGV. The CDR3 protein is CASSTPRSSGTEYNEQFF. CDR3 in DNA: TGTGCCAGCAGCACTCCCCGATCCTCCGGGACAGAGTACAATGAGCAGTTCTTC.

This clonotype was seen ten or more times. The chain has TRBV28 and TRBJ1-6; D remains ambiguous. Germline V gene sequence: CDR1 MDHEN, CDR2 SYDVKM. This CDR3 has 12 residues. The V end was cut by 3 bases, the J end by 8 bases, with 5 bases between. CDR3 sequence: CASSFVDSPLHF. DNA for the CDR3: TGTGCCAGCAGTTTCGTCGATTCACCCCTCCACTTT.

This clonotype was counted ten times or more. J is TRBJ2-1 and V is TRBV20-1; 9 positions agree with TRBD2. Per germline, CDR1 DFQATT and CDR2 SNEGSKA (reference sequence). The trim removed 6 bases at V and 9 bases at J, leaving 15 bases unmatched. The CDR3 contains 15 residues. CDR3: CSADGLGGRVREQFF. The CDR3 DNA follows: TGCAGTGCGGACGGCTTGGGCGGGAGGGTACGTGAGCAGTTCTTC.

This clonotype was seen more than once but under ten times. The chain couples TRBV6-2 or TRBV6-3 to TRBJ2-5; 8 bases line up with TRBD2. CDR1 is MNHEY, CDR2 SVGEGT, per germline. Unmatched junction bases numbered 11, after V lost 7 bases and J lost 7 bases. CDR3 length: 14 residues. The CDR3 DNA follows: TGTGCCAGCATCGGGACTAGTAATCTCGGGACCCAGTACTTC. Translated: CASIGTSNLGTQYF.

J is TRBJ2-2 and V is TRBV20-1, with 11 positions matching TRBD2. The trim removed 3 bases at V and 5 bases at J, leaving 8 bases unmatched. Germline CDR1 is DFQATT and CDR2 is SNEGSKA (reference sequence). This CDR3 contains 16 residues. This CDR3 reads CSASALAGGWTGELFF. The CDR3 DNA follows: TGCAGTGCTAGCGCGCTAGCGGGAGGTTGGACCGGGGAGCTGTTTTTT.

Many counts were recorded for this clonotype. The chain carries TRBV9 and TRBJ2-7; 9 positions match TRBD2. CDR1 SGDLS and CDR2 YYNGEE come from the germline V gene. V lost 4 bases to trimming and J lost 2 bases; unmatched junction nucleotides: 10. The CDR3 covers 16 residues. The CDR3 nucleotides are TGTGCCAGCAGCAAAAACCCTAGCGGGAAAGCCTACGAGCAGTACTTC. As protein: CASSKNPSGKAYEQYF. Filled out from reference TRBV9 and TRBJ2-7, the complete variable domain reads DSGVTQTPKHLITATGQRVTLRCSPRSGDLSVYWYQQSLDQGLQFLIQYYNGEERAKGNILERFSAQQFPDLHSELNLSSLELGDSALYFCASSKNPSGKAYEQYFGPGTRLTVT.

The rearrangement links TRBV29-1 to TRBJ2-1; 7 positions agree with TRBD1. The junction had 10 bases not matched to a gene; V was cut back by 1 base and J by 4 bases. The CDR3 contains 16 residues. Looked up from germline, CDR1 is SQVTM and CDR2 is ANQGSEA. For the CDR3, the DNA is TGCAGCGTTGAAGTGGGTAAAGGGGGCCAATACAATGAGCAGTTCTTC. Translated: CSVEVGKGGQYNEQFF.

In its sample, this clonotype was seen many times. This chain links TRBV20-1 with TRBJ1-4; D might be TRBD1 (6 bases). Germline V lookup: CDR1 DFQATT, CDR2 SNEGSKA (reference sequence). This CDR3 has 13 residues. Trimming took 5 bases from V and 5 from J, leaving 12 bases between them. In DNA, the CDR3 is TGCAGTGCTGAGACAACAGGGAATGAAAAACTGTTTTTT. Protein sequence: CSAETTGNEKLFF.

In this sample, this clonotype turned up a few times. A read error may explain this, as a much larger clone is one base away. The chain links TRBV14 to TRBJ2-7; D remains unclear. The germline V gene encodes CDR1 SGHDN and CDR2 FVKESK. The CDR3 runs 15 residues. CDR3 loop: CARTPEDESSYGQYF. In DNA form, the CDR3 reads TGTGCCAGGACCCCCGAGGACGAAAGCTCCTACGGGCAGTACTTC.

This clonotype was detected ten times or more. The chain employs TRBV7-9 and TRBJ1-2; D is ambiguous. CDR3 size: 12 residues. CDR1 and CDR2 (germline): SEHNR, FQNEAQ (reference sequence). Trimming took 3 bases from V and 4 from J, leaving 6 bases between them. CDR3 bases: TGTGCCAGCAGCTTCCGGGCCTATGGCTACACCTTC. Translating it yields CASSFRAYGYTF.

This clonotype occurred many times. The rearrangement joins TRBV20-1 to TRBJ2-5; D remains ambiguous. Germline lookup yields CDR1 DFQATT and CDR2 SNEGSKA (reference sequence). There are 13 residues in the CDR3. V lost 2 bases and J lost 7, with 14 bases in between. CDR3 bases: TGCAGTGCTAGACGAGACGTAGCTAGGACCCAGTACTTC. This translates into CSARRDVARTQYF.

This clonotype was picked up many times. The rearrangement uses TRBV2 and TRBJ2-7; 9 bases line up with TRBD1. The germline CDR1 and CDR2 sequences are SNHLY and FYNNEI. The CDR3 sequence is 16 residues long. V shed 6 bases, J shed 2 bases, and the junction held 11 bases outside the gene matches. CDR3 in DNA: TGTGCCAGCAGCCCACTCCGGGACAGGGTGACCTACGAGCAGTACTTC. As protein: CASSPLRDRVTYEQYF.

The chain is built from TRBV28 and TRBJ1-3; D is perhaps TRBD1 (6 bases). V lost 0 bases and J 2 bases, leaving 11 bases between the germline ends. CDR3 length: 16 residues. Germline CDR1 and CDR2: MDHEN and SYDVKM. CDR3 loop: CASSLWRTDPGNTIYF. Written as DNA, the CDR3 is TGTGCCAGCAGTTTATGGCGGACAGACCCTGGAAACACCATATATTTT.

This clonotype was seen a handful of times. This chain uses TRBV6-1 with TRBJ1-1, with TRBD1 matching over 10 bases. The CDR3 totals 16 residues. The trim removed 6 bases at V and 6 bases at J, leaving 13 bases unmatched. Germline loops: CDR1 MNHNS, CDR2 SASEGT. CDR3 DNA: TGTGCCAGCAGCCGGGACAGGGGTTTTAGTAGTCCTGAAGCTTTCTTT. Translating it yields CASSRDRGFSSPEAFF.

This clonotype came up many times. The V call is TRBV15, the J call TRBJ2-5, with no clear D. Per the germline V gene, CDR1 is LNHNV and CDR2 is YYDKDF (reference sequence). Trimming stripped 0 bases from V and 3 bases from J, with 8 bases between. This CDR3 comprises 14 residues. The CDR3 is CATSRDYSEETQYF. The CDR3 region has the DNA TGTGCCACCAGCAGAGATTACTCCGAAGAGACCCAGTACTTC.

This clonotype was picked up many times. J is TRBJ2-3 and V is TRBV7-2, with D possibly being TRBD1 (5 bases). The V gene's germline CDR1 is SGHTA and CDR2 FQGNSA. V lost 6 bases and J lost 0, with 13 bases in between. The CDR3 contains 15 residues. Here the CDR3 reads CASSQQARSTDTQYF. The CDR3, as DNA: TGTGCCAGCAGTCAACAGGCCCGAAGCACAGATACGCAGTATTTT.

This clonotype was seen at least ten times. The rearrangement links TRBV7-3 to TRBJ2-1; perhaps TRBD1 as D (6 bases). Germline lookup yields CDR1 SGHTA and CDR2 FQGTGA. Trimming took 3 bases from V and 7 from J, leaving 10 bases between them. The CDR3 loop spans 13 amino acids. The CDR3 protein is CASSFRGRNEQFF. In nucleotides, the CDR3 is TGTGCCAGCAGCTTCAGGGGTAGGAATGAGCAGTTCTTC.

Many counts were recorded for this clonotype. The chain combines TRBV27 with TRBJ1-1, with 8 bases that match TRBD1. Germline V gene data show CDR1 as MNHEY and CDR2 as SMNVEV (reference sequence). V was clipped by 6 bases and J by 5 bases; unmatched bases: 11. This CDR3 spans 15 amino acids. CDR3: CASSLSRGLRTEAFF. In DNA form, the CDR3 reads TGTGCCAGCAGCCTTAGCAGGGGGCTTCGTACTGAAGCTTTCTTT.